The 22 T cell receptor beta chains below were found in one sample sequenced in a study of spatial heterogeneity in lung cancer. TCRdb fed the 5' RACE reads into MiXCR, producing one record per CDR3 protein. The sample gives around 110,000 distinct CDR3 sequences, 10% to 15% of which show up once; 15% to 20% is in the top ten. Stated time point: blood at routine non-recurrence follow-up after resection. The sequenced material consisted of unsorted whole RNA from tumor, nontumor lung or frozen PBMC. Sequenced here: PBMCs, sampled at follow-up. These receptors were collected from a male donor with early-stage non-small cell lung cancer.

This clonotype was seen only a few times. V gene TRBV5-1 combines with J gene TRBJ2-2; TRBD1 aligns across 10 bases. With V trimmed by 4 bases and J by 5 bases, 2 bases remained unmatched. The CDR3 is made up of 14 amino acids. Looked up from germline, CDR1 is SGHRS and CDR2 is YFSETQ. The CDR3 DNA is TGCGCCAGCAGCCGGGACAGGGGTACCGGGGAGCTGTTTTTT. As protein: CASSRDRGTGELFF.

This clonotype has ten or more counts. This chain's CDR3 is CASSLEGQGYGYTF. The DNA for the CDR3 is TGTGCCAGCAGCTTAGAGGGACAGGGCTATGGCTACACCTTC. The chain has TRBV7-9 and TRBJ1-2, with 9 nucleotides matching TRBD1. The V segment lost 1 base and the J segment 4 bases; nucleotides outside the gene matches: 1. Germline assignment: CDR1 SEHNR and CDR2 FQNEAQ (reference sequence). This CDR3 is built from 14 residues.

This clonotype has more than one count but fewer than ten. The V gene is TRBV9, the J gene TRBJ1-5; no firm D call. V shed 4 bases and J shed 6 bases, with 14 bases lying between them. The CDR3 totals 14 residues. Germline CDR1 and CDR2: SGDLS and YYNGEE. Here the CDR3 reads CASSPSSWGQPQHF. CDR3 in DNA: TGTGCCAGCAGCCCCTCCTCGTGGGGTCAGCCCCAGCATTTT.

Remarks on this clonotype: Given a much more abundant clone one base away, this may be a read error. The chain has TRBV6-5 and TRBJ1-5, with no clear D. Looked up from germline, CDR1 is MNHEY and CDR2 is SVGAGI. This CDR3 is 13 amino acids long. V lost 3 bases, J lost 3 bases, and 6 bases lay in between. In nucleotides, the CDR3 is TGTGCCAGCAGTTATGGGAACAATCAGCCCCAGCATTTT. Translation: CASSYGNNQPQHF.

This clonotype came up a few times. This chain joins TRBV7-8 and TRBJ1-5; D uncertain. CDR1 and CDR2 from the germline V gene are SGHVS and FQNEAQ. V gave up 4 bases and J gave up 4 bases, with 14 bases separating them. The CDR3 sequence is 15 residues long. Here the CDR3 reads CASSSPSGSNQPQHF. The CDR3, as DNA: TGTGCCAGCAGCTCCCCCTCAGGATCTAATCAGCCCCAGCATTTT.

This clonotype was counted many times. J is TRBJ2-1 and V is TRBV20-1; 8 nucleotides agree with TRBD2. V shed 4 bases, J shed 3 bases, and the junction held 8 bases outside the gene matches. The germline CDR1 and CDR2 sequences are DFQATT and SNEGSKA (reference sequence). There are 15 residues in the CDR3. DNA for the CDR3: TGCAGTGCTACGAGCGGGGGTTCTCTCTACAATGAGCAGTTCTTC. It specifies CSATSGGSLYNEQFF.

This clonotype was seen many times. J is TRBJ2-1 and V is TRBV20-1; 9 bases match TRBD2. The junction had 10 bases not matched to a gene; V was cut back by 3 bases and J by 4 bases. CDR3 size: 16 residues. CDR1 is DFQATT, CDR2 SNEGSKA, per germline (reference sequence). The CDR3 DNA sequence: TGCAGTGCTAGCGGGACTAGCTGGAGGGATTACAATGAGCAGTTCTTC. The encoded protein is CSASGTSWRDYNEQFF.

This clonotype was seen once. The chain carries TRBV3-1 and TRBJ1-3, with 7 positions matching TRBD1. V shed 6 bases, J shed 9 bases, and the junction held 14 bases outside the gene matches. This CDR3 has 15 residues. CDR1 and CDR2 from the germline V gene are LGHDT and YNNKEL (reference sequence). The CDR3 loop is CASRPSRGSGGTIYF. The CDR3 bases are TGTGCCAGCAGACCAAGCAGGGGGTCCGGCGGCACCATATATTTT.

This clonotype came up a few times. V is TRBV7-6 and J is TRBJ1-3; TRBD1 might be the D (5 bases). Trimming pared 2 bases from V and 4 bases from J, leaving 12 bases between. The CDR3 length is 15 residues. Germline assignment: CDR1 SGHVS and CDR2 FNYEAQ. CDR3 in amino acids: CASSLSPGQGNTIYF. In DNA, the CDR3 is TGTGCCAGCAGCTTAAGCCCAGGGCAAGGAAACACCATATATTTT.

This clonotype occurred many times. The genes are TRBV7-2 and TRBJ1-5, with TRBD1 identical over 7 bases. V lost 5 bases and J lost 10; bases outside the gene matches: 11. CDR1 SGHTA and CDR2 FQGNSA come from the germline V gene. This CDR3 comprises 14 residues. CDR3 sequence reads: CASSVDRAQSPQHF. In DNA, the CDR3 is TGTGCCAGCAGCGTTGACAGGGCACAAAGCCCCCAGCATTTT.

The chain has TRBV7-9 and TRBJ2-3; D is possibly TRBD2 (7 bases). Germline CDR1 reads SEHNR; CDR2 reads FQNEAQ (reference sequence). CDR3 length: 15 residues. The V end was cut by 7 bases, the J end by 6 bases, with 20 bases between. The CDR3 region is CASIKLKGGSDTQYF. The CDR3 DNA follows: TGTGCCAGCATCAAACTTAAGGGGGGGTCGGATACGCAGTATTTT.

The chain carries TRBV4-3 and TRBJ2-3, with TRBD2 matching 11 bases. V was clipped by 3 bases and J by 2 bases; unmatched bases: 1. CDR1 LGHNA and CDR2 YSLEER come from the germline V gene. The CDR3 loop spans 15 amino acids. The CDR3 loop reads CASSQGLADTDTQYF. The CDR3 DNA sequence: TGCGCCAGCAGCCAGGGACTAGCGGACACAGATACGCAGTATTTT.

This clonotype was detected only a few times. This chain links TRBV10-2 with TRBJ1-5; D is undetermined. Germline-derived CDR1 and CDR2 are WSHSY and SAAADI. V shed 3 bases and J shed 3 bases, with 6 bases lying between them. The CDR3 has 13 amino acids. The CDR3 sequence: CASSEGANQPQHF. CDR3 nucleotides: TGCGCCAGCAGTGAAGGAGCCAATCAGCCCCAGCATTTT.

The CDR3 region has the DNA TGTGCCATCAGTCCCCAGCGGGGGGGCCTCTACGAGCAGTACTTC. Residues: CAISPQRGGLYEQYF. This chain joins TRBV10-3 and TRBJ2-7, with TRBD2 identical over 10 bases. After removal of 5 bases from V and 3 bases from J, the junction contained 7 bases not matched to a gene. In germline, CDR1 is ENHRY, CDR2 SYGVKD. The CDR3 spans 15 residues.

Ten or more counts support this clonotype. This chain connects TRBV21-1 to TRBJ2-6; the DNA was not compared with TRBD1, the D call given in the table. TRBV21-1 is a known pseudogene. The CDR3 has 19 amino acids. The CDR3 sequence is CASSALGDRILSGANVLTF. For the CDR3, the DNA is TGTGCCAGCAGTGCCTTAGGGGACAGGATCCTCTCTGGGGCCAACGTCCTGACTTTC.

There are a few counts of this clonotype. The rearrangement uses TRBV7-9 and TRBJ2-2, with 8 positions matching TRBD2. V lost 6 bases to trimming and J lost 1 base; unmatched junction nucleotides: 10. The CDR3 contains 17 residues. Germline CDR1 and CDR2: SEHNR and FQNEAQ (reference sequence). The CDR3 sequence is CASSPISGVKNTGELFF. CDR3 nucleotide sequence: TGTGCCAGCAGTCCGATTAGCGGGGTGAAGAACACCGGGGAGCTGTTTTTT.

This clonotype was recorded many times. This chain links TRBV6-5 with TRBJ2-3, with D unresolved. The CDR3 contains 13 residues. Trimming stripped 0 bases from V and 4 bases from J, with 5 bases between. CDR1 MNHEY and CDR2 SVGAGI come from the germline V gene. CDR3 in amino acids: CASSYSVADTQYF. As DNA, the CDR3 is TGTGCCAGCAGTTACTCGGTTGCAGATACGCAGTATTTT.

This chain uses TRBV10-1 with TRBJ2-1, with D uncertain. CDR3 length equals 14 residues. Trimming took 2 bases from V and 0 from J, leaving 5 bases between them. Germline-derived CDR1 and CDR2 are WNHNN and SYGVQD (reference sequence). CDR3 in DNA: TGCGCCAGCAGTGAGACGAGCTCCTACAATGAGCAGTTCTTC. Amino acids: CASSETSSYNEQFF.

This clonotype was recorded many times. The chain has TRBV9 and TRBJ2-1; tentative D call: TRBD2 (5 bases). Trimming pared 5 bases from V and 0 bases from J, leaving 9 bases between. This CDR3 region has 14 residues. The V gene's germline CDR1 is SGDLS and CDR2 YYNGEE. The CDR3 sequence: CASSVGSSYNEQFF. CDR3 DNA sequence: TGTGCCAGCAGTGTGGGGAGCTCCTACAATGAGCAGTTCTTC.

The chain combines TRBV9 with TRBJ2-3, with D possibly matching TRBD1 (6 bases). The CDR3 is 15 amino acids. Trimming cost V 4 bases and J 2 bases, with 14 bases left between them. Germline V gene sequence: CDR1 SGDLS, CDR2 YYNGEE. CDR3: CASSTRGLNTDTQYF. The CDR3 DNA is TGTGCCAGCAGCACCAGGGGCCTCAACACAGATACGCAGTATTTT. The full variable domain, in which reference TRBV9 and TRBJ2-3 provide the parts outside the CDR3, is DSGVTQTPKHLITATGQRVTLRCSPRSGDLSVYWYQQSLDQGLQFLIQYYNGEERAKGNILERFSAQQFPDLHSELNLSSLELGDSALYFCASSTRGLNTDTQYFGPGTRLTVL.

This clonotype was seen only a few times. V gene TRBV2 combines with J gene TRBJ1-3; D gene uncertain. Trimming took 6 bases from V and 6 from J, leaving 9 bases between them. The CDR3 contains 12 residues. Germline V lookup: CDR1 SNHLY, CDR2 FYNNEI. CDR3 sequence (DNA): TGTGCCAGCAGAGAGGACTTAAACACCATATATTTT. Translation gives CASREDLNTIYF.

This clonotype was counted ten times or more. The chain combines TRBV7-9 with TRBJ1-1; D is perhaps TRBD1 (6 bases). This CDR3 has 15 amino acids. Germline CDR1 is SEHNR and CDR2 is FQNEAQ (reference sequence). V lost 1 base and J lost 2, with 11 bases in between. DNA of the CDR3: TGTGCCAGCAGCTTAGAGGGGGATTTAAACACTGAAGCTTTCTTT. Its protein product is CASSLEGDLNTEAFF.